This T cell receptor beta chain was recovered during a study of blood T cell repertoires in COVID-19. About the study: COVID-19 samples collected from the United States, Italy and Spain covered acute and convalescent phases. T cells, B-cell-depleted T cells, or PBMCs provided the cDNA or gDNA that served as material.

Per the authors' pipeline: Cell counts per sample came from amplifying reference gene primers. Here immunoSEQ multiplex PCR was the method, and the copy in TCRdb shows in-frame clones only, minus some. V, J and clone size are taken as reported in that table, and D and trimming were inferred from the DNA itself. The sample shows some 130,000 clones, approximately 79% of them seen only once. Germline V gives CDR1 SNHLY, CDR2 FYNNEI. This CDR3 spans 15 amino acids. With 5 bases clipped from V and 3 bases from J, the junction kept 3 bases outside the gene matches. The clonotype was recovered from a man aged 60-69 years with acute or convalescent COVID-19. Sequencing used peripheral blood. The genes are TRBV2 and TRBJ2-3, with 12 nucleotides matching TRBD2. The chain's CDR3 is CASSLAGGGTDTQYF. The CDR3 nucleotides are TGTGCCAGCAGTCTAGCGGGAGGGGGTACAGATACGCAGTATTTT.